This T cell receptor beta chain was sequenced in a study of CD8 T cells in Susac syndrome. About the research overall: Blood was drawn from patients with Susac syndrome. At that point, they were therapy-naive, on corticosteroids, or on intravenous immunoglobulin alone.

Sequencing of TCR beta was undertaken in CD8+ and CD4+ T cells derived from blood. RNA totalling roughly 0.45 to 1 ug underwent reverse transcription with random hexamers. Amplification of the TCR beta CDR3 was carried out by immunoSEQ multiplex PCR, which spanned a total of 54 Vbeta and 13 Jbeta segments. TCRdb used MiXCR to reprocess the immunoSEQ multiplex PCR reads, holding one entry per CDR3 protein. Found here are around 200,000 distinct CDR3 sequences, approximately 94% of them singletons; the top ten hold 0.09% to 0.1%. From germline, CDR1 is SGHNT and CDR2 YYREEE (reference sequence). This CDR3 has 15 amino acids. J lost 4 bases, V lost 5 bases, and 7 bases had no gene match.

The chain carries TRBV5-4 and TRBJ1-5, with TRBD1 matching over 9 bases. The sequence was collected from a human donor with Susac syndrome. Sequenced material: CD4+ T cells from PBMCs. This CDR3 reads CASSQGQGLNQPQHF. The CDR3 DNA reads as TGTGCCAGCAGTCAGGGACAGGGACTGAATCAGCCCCAGCATTTT.